This TCR beta chain was documented in a study of T cell changes during pregnancy in multiple sclerosis. V lost 1 base, J lost 3 bases, and 11 bases stayed unmatched. Germline V gene lookup returns CDR1 SGHTA and CDR2 FQGNSA. The CDR3 runs 18 residues. TCRdb's copy holds only in-frame clones and misses some; the assay was immunoSEQ multiplex PCR. The sample records 50,000 to 75,000 clones, around 91% being singletons. This chain connects TRBV7-2 to TRBJ2-3, with TRBD2 identical over 9 bases. The sequencing used peripheral blood, collected in the third trimester of pregnancy. This TCR came from a female donor in good health, enrolled as a control in a pregnancy study. The CDR3 loop is CASSLVGGGRAFTDTQYF. The CDR3 DNA reads TGTGCCAGCAGCTTAGTGGGAGGCGGGAGGGCCTTTACAGATACGCAGTATTTT.